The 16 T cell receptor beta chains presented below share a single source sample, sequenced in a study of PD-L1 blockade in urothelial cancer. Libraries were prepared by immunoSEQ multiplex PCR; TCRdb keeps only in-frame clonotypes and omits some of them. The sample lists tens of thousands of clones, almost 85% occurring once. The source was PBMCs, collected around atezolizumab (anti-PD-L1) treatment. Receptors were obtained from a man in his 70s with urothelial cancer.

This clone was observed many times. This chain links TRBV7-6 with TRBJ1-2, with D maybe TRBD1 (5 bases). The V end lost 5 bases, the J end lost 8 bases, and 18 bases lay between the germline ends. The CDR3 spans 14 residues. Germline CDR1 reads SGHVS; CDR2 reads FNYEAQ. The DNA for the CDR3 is TGTGCCAGCAGCCCGGGGGTTTCAAGAGGAGGCTACACCTTC. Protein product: CASSPGVSRGGYTF.

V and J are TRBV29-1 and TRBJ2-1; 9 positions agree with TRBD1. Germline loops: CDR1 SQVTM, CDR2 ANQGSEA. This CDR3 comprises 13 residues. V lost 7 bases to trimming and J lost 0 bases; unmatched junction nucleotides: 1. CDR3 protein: CSAQGASYNEQFF. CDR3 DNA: TGCAGCGCACAGGGGGCCTCCTACAATGAGCAGTTCTTC.

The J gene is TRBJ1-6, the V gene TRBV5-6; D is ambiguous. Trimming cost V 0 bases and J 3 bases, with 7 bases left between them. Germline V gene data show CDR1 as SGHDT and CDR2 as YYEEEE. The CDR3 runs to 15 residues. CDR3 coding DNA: TGTGCCAGCAGCTTGGGAGCCAACTATAATTCACCCCTCCACTTT. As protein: CASSLGANYNSPLHF.

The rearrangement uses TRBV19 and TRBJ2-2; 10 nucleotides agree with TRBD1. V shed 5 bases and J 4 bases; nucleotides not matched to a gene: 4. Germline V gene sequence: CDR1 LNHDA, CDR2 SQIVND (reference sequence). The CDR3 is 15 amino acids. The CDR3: CASSGTGVRTGELFF. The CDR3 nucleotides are TGTGCCAGTAGTGGGACAGGGGTGCGCACCGGGGAGCTGTTTTTT.

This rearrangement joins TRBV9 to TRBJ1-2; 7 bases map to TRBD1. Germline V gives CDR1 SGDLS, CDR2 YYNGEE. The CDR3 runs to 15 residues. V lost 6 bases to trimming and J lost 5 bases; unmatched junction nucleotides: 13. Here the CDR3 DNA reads TGTGCCAGCACTCTAGGACAGGTTTCATCTTATGGCTACACCTTC. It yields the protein CASTLGQVSSYGYTF. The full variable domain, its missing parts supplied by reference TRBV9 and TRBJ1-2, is DSGVTQTPKHLITATGQRVTLRCSPRSGDLSVYWYQQSLDQGLQFLIQYYNGEERAKGNILERFSAQQFPDLHSELNLSSLELGDSALYFCASTLGQVSSYGYTFGSGTRLTVV.

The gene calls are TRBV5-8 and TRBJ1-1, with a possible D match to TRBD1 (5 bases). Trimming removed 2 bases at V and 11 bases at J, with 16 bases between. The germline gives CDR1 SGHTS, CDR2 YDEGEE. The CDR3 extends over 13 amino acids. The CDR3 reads CASSLRSSGGAFF. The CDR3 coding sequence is TGTGCCAGCAGCTTACGGTCCTCGGGGGGGGCTTTCTTT.

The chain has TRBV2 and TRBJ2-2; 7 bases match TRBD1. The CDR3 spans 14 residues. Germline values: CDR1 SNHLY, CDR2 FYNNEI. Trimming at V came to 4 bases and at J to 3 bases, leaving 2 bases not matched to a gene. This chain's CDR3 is CASSVTGYTGELFF. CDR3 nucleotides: TGTGCCAGCAGTGTGACAGGGTACACCGGGGAGCTGTTTTTT.

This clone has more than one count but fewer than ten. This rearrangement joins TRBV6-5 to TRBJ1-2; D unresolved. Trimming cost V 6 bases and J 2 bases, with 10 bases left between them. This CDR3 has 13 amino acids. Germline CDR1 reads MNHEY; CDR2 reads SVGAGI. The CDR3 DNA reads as TGTGCCAGCAGCCGGGAGGGAAACTATGGCTACACCTTC. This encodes CASSREGNYGYTF.

In nucleotides, the CDR3 is TGTGCTAGTGGTCGGGGACAGAGCTACACCTTC. It encodes CASGRGQSYTF. The chain is built from TRBV12-5 and TRBJ1-2; 7 bases map to TRBD1. Germline lookup yields CDR1 LGHNT and CDR2 FRNRAP. The CDR3 is made up of 11 amino acids. The V segment lost 5 bases and the J segment 9 bases; nucleotides outside the gene matches: 3. The full variable domain, rest sourced from reference TRBV12-5 and TRBJ1-2, is DARVTQTPRHKVTEMGQEVTMRCQPILGHNTVFWYRQTMMQGLELLAYFRNRAPLDDSGMPKDRFSAEMPDATLATLKIQPSEPRDSAVYFCASGRGQSYTFGSGTRLTVV.

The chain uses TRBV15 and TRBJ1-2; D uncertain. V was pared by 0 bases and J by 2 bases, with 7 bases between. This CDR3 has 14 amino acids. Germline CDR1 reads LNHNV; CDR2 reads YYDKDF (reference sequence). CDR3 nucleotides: TGTGCCACCAGCAGAGATCGTCAGAACTATGGCTACACCTTC. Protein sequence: CATSRDRQNYGYTF.

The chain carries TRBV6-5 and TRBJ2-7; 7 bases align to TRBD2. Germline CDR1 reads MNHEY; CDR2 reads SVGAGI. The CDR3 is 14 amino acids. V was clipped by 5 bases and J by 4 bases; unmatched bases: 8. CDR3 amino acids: CASSKAGTGYEQYF. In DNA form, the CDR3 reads TGTGCCAGCAGTAAAGCGGGGACCGGATACGAGCAGTACTTC.

The CDR3 DNA sequence: TGCAGCGCTACCGGGACTAGCGGGGGACCCGAGCAGTTCTTC. Amino acids: CSATGTSGGPEQFF. The chain joins TRBV29-1 to TRBJ2-1; 14 bases line up with TRBD2. Germline CDR1 reads SQVTM; CDR2 reads ANQGSEA. With V trimmed by 7 bases and J by 10 bases, 9 bases remained unmatched. This CDR3 comprises 14 residues.

The CDR3 coding sequence is TGTGCCAGCAGCTTGTACAGGGCGATGAACACTGAAGCTTTCTTT. Protein: CASSLYRAMNTEAFF. The chain couples TRBV5-4 to TRBJ1-1, with D maybe TRBD1 (6 bases). This CDR3 is built from 15 residues. In germline, CDR1 is SGHNT, CDR2 YYREEE (reference sequence). V gave up 1 base and J gave up 0 bases, with 10 bases separating them.

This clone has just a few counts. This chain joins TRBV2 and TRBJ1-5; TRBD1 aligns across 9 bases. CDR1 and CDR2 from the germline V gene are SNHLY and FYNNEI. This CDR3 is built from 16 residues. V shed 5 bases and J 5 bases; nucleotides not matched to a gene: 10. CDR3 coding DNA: TGTGCCAGCAGTCACGGGACAGGGTCCTTTTATCAGCCCCAGCATTTT. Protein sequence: CASSHGTGSFYQPQHF.

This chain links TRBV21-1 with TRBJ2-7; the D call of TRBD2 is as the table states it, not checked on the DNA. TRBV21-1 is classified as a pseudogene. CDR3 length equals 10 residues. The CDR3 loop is CARGGCEQYF. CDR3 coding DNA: TGTGCCAGGGGGGGGTGCGAGCAGTACTTC.

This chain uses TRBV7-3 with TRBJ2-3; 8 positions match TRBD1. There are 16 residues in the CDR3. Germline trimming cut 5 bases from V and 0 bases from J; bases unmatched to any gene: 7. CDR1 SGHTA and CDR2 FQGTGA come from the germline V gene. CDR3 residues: CASSPTGVISTDTQYF. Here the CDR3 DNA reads TGTGCCAGCAGCCCGACAGGGGTAATAAGCACAGATACGCAGTATTTT.